What follows describes a single TCR beta chain. The antigen remains unidentified. Primers included in the PCR were 60 Vbeta and 13 Jbeta primers. Measured with immunoSEQ multiplex PCR; TCRdb has only the in-frame clones, and not every one. This sample contains 87,000 or so clones. This sample was included in a study of cytomegalovirus exposure and HLA in healthy donors. Study results and caveats: Later analysis suggested most CMV-associated TCR beta chains were HLA-restricted. Listed as cytomegalovirus-associated were over 150 TCR beta chains. In vitro experiments confirmed that three CMV-associated chains were specific for CMV antigens.

Germline CDR1 reads SQVTM; CDR2 reads ANQGSEA. This CDR3 spans 12 amino acids. V lost 6 bases, J lost 1 base, and 10 bases lay in between. Sequencing was carried out using PBMCs. The TCR originated in a man between 50 and 59 years old in good health and CMV-seropositive. J is TRBJ2-7 and V is TRBV29-1, with D possibly matching TRBD2 (5 bases). DNA of the CDR3: TGCAGCGTGGGAGTAGTTTCCTACGAGCAGTACTTC. Translating it yields CSVGVVSYEQYF.